The sequence of this T cell receptor beta chain was determined in a study of cytomegalovirus exposure and HLA in healthy donors. Findings and caveats of the study: Many donors carried some public TCRs, although rarity characterized most TCR sequences. Using a false discovery rate of 0.05, a later analysis showed that fewer than 20,000 TCR beta sequences were associated with HLA alleles. TCR beta chains numbering under 200 were designated cytomegalovirus-associated.

This clone was counted a single time. Its antigen is not known. Primers included in the PCR were 60 Vbeta and 13 Jbeta primers. The table came from immunoSEQ multiplex PCR; TCRdb's copy has only in-frame clones and leaves some out. Altogether 110,000 to 150,000 clones are present, about 71% being singletons, with the ten largest covering 2% to 2.5%. The source is a woman in her fifties or sixties in good health and CMV-seropositive. The source material was PBMCs.

The CDR3 DNA reads as TGTGCCAGCAGGCGGTCCGGGACAGAAAATCAGCCCCAGCATTTT. Its translation is CASRRSGTENQPQHF. The J gene is TRBJ1-5, the V gene TRBV2; 7 positions agree with TRBD1. V lost 6 bases to trimming and J lost 4 bases; unmatched junction nucleotides: 9. This CDR3 has 15 residues. The germline V gene encodes CDR1 SNHLY and CDR2 FYNNEI.